The clone carrying this T cell receptor beta chain has more than one count but fewer than ten. In the original workflow: Amplification with reference gene primers provided the estimates of nucleated cell counts. Produced via immunoSEQ multiplex PCR; TCRdb's table is partial and in-frame only. The V and J calls and clone size are taken from that table; D and trimming were inferred from the DNA. The sample lists under 250,000 clones; roughly 84% were seen once. This entry is derived from a study of blood T cell repertoires in COVID-19. At the level of the study: The study drew acute and convalescent COVID-19 samples from the United States, Italy and Spain. PBMCs, B-cell-depleted T cells, or T cells provided the cDNA or gDNA that made up the material.

Trimming at V came to 4 bases and at J to 5 bases, leaving 15 bases not matched to a gene. Germline assignment: CDR1 MGHRA and CDR2 YSYEKL. This CDR3 is built from 17 residues. The source of this sequence is a woman at least 80 years old with acute or convalescent COVID-19. V gene TRBV4-1 combines with J gene TRBJ1-1; 8 nucleotides line up with TRBD1. The sample comprised peripheral blood. The CDR3 region has the DNA TGCGCCAGCAGCCCGACGACTCTTTGGACAGGGCTGACTGAAGCTTTCTTT. Translated: CASSPTTLWTGLTEAFF.